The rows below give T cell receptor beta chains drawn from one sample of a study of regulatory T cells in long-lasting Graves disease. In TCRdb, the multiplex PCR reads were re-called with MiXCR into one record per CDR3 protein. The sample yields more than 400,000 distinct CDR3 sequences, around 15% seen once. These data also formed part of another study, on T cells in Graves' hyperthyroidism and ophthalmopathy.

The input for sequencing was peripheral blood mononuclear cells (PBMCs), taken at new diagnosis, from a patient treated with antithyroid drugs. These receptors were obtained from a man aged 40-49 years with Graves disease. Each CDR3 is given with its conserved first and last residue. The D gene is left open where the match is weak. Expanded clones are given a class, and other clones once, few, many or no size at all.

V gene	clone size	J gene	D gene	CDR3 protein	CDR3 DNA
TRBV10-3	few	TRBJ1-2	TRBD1	CAISWTGSTEGYTF	TGTGCCATCAGCTGGACAGGGAGTACAGAAGGCTACACCTTC
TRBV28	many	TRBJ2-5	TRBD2	CASSFPGLAGEQETQYF	TGTGCCAGCAGTTTCCCGGGACTAGCGGGAGAGCAAGAGACCCAGTACTTC
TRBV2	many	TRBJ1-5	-	CASSERGYSNQPQHF	TGTGCCAGCAGTGAACGGGGCTATAGCAATCAGCCCCAGCATTTT
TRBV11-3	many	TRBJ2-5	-	CASSLEGRDTKYF	TGTGCCAGCAGCCTAGAGGGGCGGGACACGAAGTACTTC
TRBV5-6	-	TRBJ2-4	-	CASSLRGVGNIQYF	TGTGCCAGCAGCTTGAGGGGGGTTGGAAACATTCAGTACTTC
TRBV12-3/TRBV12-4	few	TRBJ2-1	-	CASTQGSSNNEQFF	TGTGCCAGCACTCAGGGGTCTAGCAACAATGAGCAGTTCTTC
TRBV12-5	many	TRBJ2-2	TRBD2	CASGPYRLGLAKGGELFF	TGTGCTAGTGGTCCCTACCGGCTGGGACTAGCGAAAGGCGGGGAGCTGTTTTTT
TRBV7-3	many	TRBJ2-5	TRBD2	CASSSGGFQETQYF	TGTGCCAGCAGCAGCGGGGGATTCCAAGAGACCCAGTACTTC
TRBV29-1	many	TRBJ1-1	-	CSVVSPARGGMNTEAFF	TGCAGCGTTGTTTCCCCGGCCCGGGGAGGGATGAACACTGAAGCTTTCTTT
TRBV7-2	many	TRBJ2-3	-	CASSPDYSTDTQYF	TGTGCCAGCAGCCCGGACTACAGCACAGATACGCAGTATTTT
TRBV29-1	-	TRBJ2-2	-	CSAIPANTGELFF	TGCAGCGCTATCCCCGCGAACACCGGGGAGCTGTTTTTT
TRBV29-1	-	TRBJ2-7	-	CSVGIIGEQYF	TGCAGCGTTGGTATTATAGGCGAGCAGTACTTC
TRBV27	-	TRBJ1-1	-	CASSLDVRSYMNTEAFF	TGTGCCAGCAGTCTAGATGTCCGGAGTTACATGAACACTGAAGCTTTCTTT
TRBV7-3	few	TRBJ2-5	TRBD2	CASSLTGGPETQYF	TGTGCCAGCAGCTTAACGGGAGGGCCGGAGACCCAGTACTTC
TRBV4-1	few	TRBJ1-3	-	CASSQDPQAGNTIYF	TGCGCCAGCAGCCAAGACCCGCAGGCTGGAAACACCATATATTTT
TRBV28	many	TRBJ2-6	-	CATSIARSGANVLTF	TGTGCCACCTCTATTGCGCGCTCTGGGGCCAACGTCCTGACTTTC
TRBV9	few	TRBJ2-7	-	CASSVGILAPHHEQYF	TGTGCCAGCAGCGTAGGGATTTTGGCCCCCCACCACGAGCAGTACTTC
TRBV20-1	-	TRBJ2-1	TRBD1	CSARYKKGNRDRDQSSYNEQFF	TGCAGTGCTAGATACAAAAAAGGAAACCGGGACAGGGATCAGAGCTCCTACAATGAGCAGTTCTTC
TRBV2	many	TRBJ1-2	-	CASSEGTWAGYTF	TGTGCCAGCAGTGAAGGGACCTGGGCTGGCTACACCTTC
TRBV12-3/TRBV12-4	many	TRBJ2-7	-	CASSPRQGRYEQYF	TGTGCCAGCAGCCCCCGGCAGGGTAGATACGAGCAGTACTTC
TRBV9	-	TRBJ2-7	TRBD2	CASSVGAGGPHEQYF	TGTGCCAGCAGCGTAGGAGCGGGAGGGCCCCACGAGCAGTACTTC
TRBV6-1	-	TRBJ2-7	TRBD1	CVSRPPGTANYEQYF	TGTGTCAGCAGGCCACCCGGGACAGCCAACTACGAGCAGTACTTC
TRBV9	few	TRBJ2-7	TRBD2	CASSEGLAGAWEQYF	TGTGCCAGCAGCGAAGGACTAGCGGGAGCGTGGGAGCAGTACTTC
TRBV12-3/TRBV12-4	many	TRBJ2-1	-	CASSFLENNEQFF	TGTGCCAGCAGTTTTCTGGAGAACAATGAGCAGTTCTTC
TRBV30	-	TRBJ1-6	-	CAWSPGLQDSPLHF	TGTGCCTGGAGTCCGGGACTCCAGGATTCACCCCTCCACTTT
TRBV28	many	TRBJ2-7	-	CASSDPPGAFYEQYF	TGTGCCAGCAGCGACCCCCCAGGGGCATTCTACGAGCAGTACTTC
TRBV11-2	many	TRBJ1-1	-	CASSSTGPTEAFF	TGTGCCAGCAGCTCGACAGGACCCACTGAAGCTTTCTTT
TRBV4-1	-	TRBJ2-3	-	CASSQAPGTRYF	TGCGCCAGCAGCCAAGCGCCAGGTACGCGGTATTTT
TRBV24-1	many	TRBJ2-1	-	CATSDFTGAEEQFF	TGTGCCACCAGTGATTTTACCGGGGCGGAGGAGCAGTTCTTC
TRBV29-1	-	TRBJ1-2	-	CIHSHCGGDYGYTF	TGCATCCACTCCCATTGCGGGGGGGACTATGGCTACACCTTC
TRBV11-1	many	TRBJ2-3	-	CASTRRDTDTQYF	TGTGCCAGCACGAGACGGGACACAGATACGCAGTATTTT
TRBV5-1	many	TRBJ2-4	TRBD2	CASSQGLAHIQYF	TGCGCCAGCAGCCAAGGACTAGCGCACATTCAGTACTTC
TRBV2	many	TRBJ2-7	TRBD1	CASRTGYYEQYF	TGTGCCAGCAGGACAGGGTACTACGAGCAGTACTTC
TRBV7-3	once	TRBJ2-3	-	CASSQAFVGATDTQYF	TGCGCCAGCAGCCAAGCTTTCGTCGGGGCCACAGATACGCAGTATTTT
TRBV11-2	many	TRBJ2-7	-	CASSLFGRQLYEQYF	TGTGCCAGCAGCTTATTCGGACGTCAGCTCTACGAGCAGTACTTC
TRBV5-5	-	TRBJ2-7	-	CASSLDPGRVYEQYF	TGTGCCAGCAGCCTTGACCCAGGGAGAGTCTACGAGCAGTACTTC
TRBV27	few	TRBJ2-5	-	CASSLYGIGGYQETQYF	TGTGCCAGCAGTTTATATGGAATCGGCGGGTACCAAGAGACCCAGTACTTC
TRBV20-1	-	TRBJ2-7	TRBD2	CSARAPPGTSGRSTYEQYF	TGCAGTGCTAGGGCCCCACCCGGGACTAGCGGGAGGAGCACCTACGAGCAGTACTTC
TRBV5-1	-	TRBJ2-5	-	CASSSPGWETQYF	TGCGCCAGCAGCTCCCCCGGCTGGGAGACCCAGTACTTC
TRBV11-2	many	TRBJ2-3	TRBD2	CASSLESAGGTDTQYF	TGTGCCAGCAGCCTCGAGAGTGCGGGAGGCACAGATACGCAGTATTTT
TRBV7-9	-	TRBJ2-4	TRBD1	CASSSTDRGNIQYF	TGTGCCAGCAGCTCCACCGACAGGGGTAACATTCAGTACTTC
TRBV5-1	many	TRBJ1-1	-	CASSPEQSARTEAFF	TGCGCCAGCAGCCCCGAACAAAGCGCACGGACTGAAGCTTTCTTT
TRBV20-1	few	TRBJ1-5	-	CSAREGRNQPQHF	TGCAGTGCTAGGGAAGGGCGCAATCAGCCCCAGCATTTT
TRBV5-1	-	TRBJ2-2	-	CASSPPLSTPGELFF	TGCGCCAGCAGCCCACCCCTTTCTACCCCCGGGGAGCTGTTTTTT
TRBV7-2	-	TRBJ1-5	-	CASSQDRGAHNQPQHF	TGTGCCAGCAGCCAAGATCGAGGGGCCCACAATCAGCCCCAGCATTTT
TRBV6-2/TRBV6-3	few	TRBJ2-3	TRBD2	CASSFTGASGDTQYF	TGTGCCAGCAGCTTTACCGGGGCTAGCGGAGATACGCAGTATTTT
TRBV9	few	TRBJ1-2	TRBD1	CASSGGQGAPGYTF	TGTGCCAGCAGCGGTGGACAGGGGGCTCCTGGCTACACCTTC
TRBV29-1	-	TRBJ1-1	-	CSVKGGDWNTEAFF	TGCAGCGTTAAGGGGGGTGATTGGAACACTGAAGCTTTCTTT
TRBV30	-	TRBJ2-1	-	CASTLRLAVYNEQFF	TGTGCCTCCACCCTCAGGCTAGCTGTCTACAATGAGCAGTTCTTC
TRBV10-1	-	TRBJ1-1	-	CASSATGRTEAFF	TGCGCCAGCAGTGCTACAGGGAGAACTGAAGCTTTCTTT
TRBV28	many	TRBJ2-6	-	CASRVKGDWVSSGANVLTF	TGTGCCAGCCGAGTCAAAGGGGACTGGGTTAGCTCTGGGGCCAACGTCCTGACTTTC
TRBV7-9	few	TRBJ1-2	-	CASSNRGREDGYTF	TGTGCCAGCAGTAATCGGGGCAGGGAAGATGGCTACACCTTC
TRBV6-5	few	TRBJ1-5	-	CASSYDYYRFKPQHF	TGTGCCAGCAGTTACGATTATTACAGATTCAAACCCCAGCATTTT
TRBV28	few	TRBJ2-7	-	CASSLVAASSYEQYF	TGTGCCAGCAGTTTAGTAGCGGCCAGCTCCTACGAGCAGTACTTC
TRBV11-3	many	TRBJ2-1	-	CASSLEDRLSNEQFF	TGTGCCAGCAGCTTAGAAGATCGTTTGTCAAATGAGCAGTTCTTC
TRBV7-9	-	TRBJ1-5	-	CASSLGASNQPQHF	TGTGCCAGCAGTCTGGGGGCGAGCAATCAGCCCCAGCATTTT
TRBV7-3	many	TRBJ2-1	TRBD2	CASSAELAGGHEQFF	TGTGCCAGCAGCGCTGAACTAGCGGGAGGGCATGAGCAGTTCTTC
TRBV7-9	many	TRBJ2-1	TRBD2	CASSDEGLAGYYNEQFF	TGTGCCAGCAGCGACGAGGGACTAGCGGGTTACTACAATGAGCAGTTCTTC
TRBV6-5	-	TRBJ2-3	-	CASSYSPTGHTDTQYF	TGTGCCAGCAGTTACTCCCCTACAGGACACACAGATACGCAGTATTTT
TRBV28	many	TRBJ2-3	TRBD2	CASSRSGRGADTQYF	TGTGCCAGCAGTCGTAGCGGGAGAGGGGCAGATACGCAGTATTTT